The 15 T cell receptor beta chains reported below all come from one sample, sequenced in a study of cytomegalovirus exposure and HLA in healthy donors. PCR used 60 Vbeta primers and 13 Jbeta primers. The data were produced by immunoSEQ multiplex PCR, yet TCRdb's version contains in-frame clones alone and is incomplete. There are around 180,000 clones in the sample; 70% to 80% occur only once, and around 1.5% lies in the top ten. The sample consisted of PBMCs. The receptors here all came from a young woman in good health and CMV-seropositive.

V and J are TRBV28 and TRBJ1-2; no firm D call. Looked up from germline, CDR1 is MDHEN and CDR2 is SYDVKM. The CDR3 consists of 16 residues. V was trimmed by 1 base and J by 0 bases, leaving 12 bases between them. CDR3 sequence reads: CASSLFGDSPNYGYTF. CDR3 nucleotides: TGTGCCAGCAGTTTATTTGGCGACTCACCTAACTATGGCTACACCTTC.

V and J are TRBV11-2 and TRBJ2-7; TRBD2 might be the D (5 bases). This CDR3 has 14 amino acids. Per germline, CDR1 SGHAT and CDR2 FQNNGV. V shed 5 bases and J shed 2 bases, with 13 bases lying between them. The DNA for the CDR3 is TGTGCCAGCAGCACTAGGGCTGATACCTACGAGCAGTACTTC. Protein product: CASSTRADTYEQYF.

J is TRBJ2-3 and V is TRBV2, with 7 nucleotides matching TRBD2. CDR1 is SNHLY and CDR2 is FYNNEI in the germline V gene. Trimming cost V 6 bases and J 2 bases; bases outside gene matches: 8. The CDR3 totals 15 residues. The CDR3 coding sequence is TGTGCCAGCAGCGACCCCCTAGCGGTCACAGATACGCAGTATTTT. Protein sequence: CASSDPLAVTDTQYF.

This sequence joins TRBV11-3 and TRBJ2-1; D is ambiguous. Trimming removed 5 bases from V and 7 bases from J, with 15 bases in between. The CDR3 runs to 14 residues. CDR1 and CDR2 (germline): SGHNT, YENEEA. CDR3 in amino acids: CASSPRALHNEQFF. For the CDR3, the DNA is TGTGCCAGCAGCCCCCGAGCCTTGCATAATGAGCAGTTCTTC.

The V call is TRBV5-1, the J call TRBJ2-5; the match to TRBD2 covers 11 bases. Germline V gene sequence: CDR1 SGHRS, CDR2 YFSETQ. This CDR3 region has 15 residues. V lost 5 bases and J lost 4; bases outside the gene matches: 7. The CDR3 protein is CASRGLAEEAETQYF. The CDR3, as DNA: TGCGCCAGCAGGGGACTAGCGGAGGAAGCAGAGACCCAGTACTTC.

The V and J genes are TRBV28 and TRBJ1-4; no clear D gene. The germline gives CDR1 MDHEN, CDR2 SYDVKM. The CDR3 has 12 residues. Trimming shortened V by 1 base and J by 8 bases, and 5 bases separated the two germline ends. CDR3 DNA sequence: TGTGCCAGCAGTTTATACGGGGAAAAACTGTTTTTT. It encodes CASSLYGEKLFF. The complete variable domain, with remaining parts taken from reference TRBV28 and TRBJ1-4, reads DVKVTQSSRYLVKRTGEKVFLECVQDMDHENMFWYRQDPGLGLRLIYFSYDVKMKEKGDIPEGYSVSREKKERFSLILESASTNQTSMYLCASSLYGEKLFFGSGTQLSVL.

This chain connects TRBV28 to TRBJ1-5; 7 nucleotides agree with TRBD1. After removal of 6 bases from V and 0 bases from J, the junction contained 5 bases not matched to a gene. Germline V gives CDR1 MDHEN, CDR2 SYDVKM. The CDR3 loop spans 15 amino acids. The CDR3 protein is CASSGTAYSNQPQHF. The CDR3 DNA reads TGTGCCAGCAGCGGGACAGCATATAGCAATCAGCCCCAGCATTTT.

V and J are TRBV5-1 and TRBJ2-3, with unresolved D. The CDR3 consists of 17 residues. CDR1 is SGHRS and CDR2 is YFSETQ in the germline V gene. Trimming removed 0 bases at V and 2 bases at J, with 16 bases between. Here the CDR3 reads CASSLAQFLSSTDTQYF. In DNA, the CDR3 is TGCGCCAGCAGCTTGGCACAGTTCCTTTCTTCCACAGATACGCAGTATTTT.

This chain connects TRBV6-1 to TRBJ1-2; possible D gene TRBD1, 5 bases. The ends were cut back, 10 bases at V and 4 bases at J, with 13 bases in the middle. This CDR3 has 12 amino acids. CDR1 and CDR2 (germline): MNHNS, SASEGT. The CDR3: CANSDSPYGYTF. DNA for the CDR3: TGTGCCAACTCCGACAGCCCCTATGGCTACACCTTC.

The J gene is TRBJ1-3, the V gene TRBV7-6; D is uncertain. Trimming shortened V by 4 bases and J by 0 bases, and 7 bases separated the two germline ends. The CDR3 is made up of 14 amino acids. The germline V gene encodes CDR1 SGHVS and CDR2 FNYEAQ. The CDR3: CASSSPFSGNTIYF. For the CDR3, the DNA is TGTGCCAGCAGCTCCCCCTTCTCTGGAAACACCATATATTTT.

The chain links TRBV2 to TRBJ1-5, with D possibly TRBD1 on 6 matching bases. CDR1 SNHLY and CDR2 FYNNEI come from the germline V gene. The length of the CDR3 is 12 residues. V shed 8 bases and J shed 3 bases, with 8 bases lying between them. CDR3 loop: CASHRVNQPQHF. The CDR3 nucleotides read TGTGCCAGCCACAGGGTCAATCAGCCCCAGCATTTT.

The rearrangement uses TRBV19 and TRBJ2-1; TRBD2 might be the D (6 bases). Germline V gene sequence: CDR1 LNHDA, CDR2 SQIVND (reference sequence). The CDR3 covers 17 residues. The V end was cut by 3 bases, the J end by 5 bases, with 20 bases between. This CDR3 reads CASSIQPPSARNNEQFF. In nucleotides, the CDR3 is TGTGCCAGTAGTATCCAGCCGCCTAGCGCACGCAACAATGAGCAGTTCTTC.

The chain combines TRBV18 with TRBJ2-5; D may be TRBD1 (5 bases). Looked up from germline, CDR1 is KGHSH and CDR2 is LQKENI. With 5 bases removed from V and 2 bases from J, the gap between germline ends came to 30 bases. The CDR3 has 20 residues. This CDR3 reads CASSTSNSRLILGPQETQYF. In DNA, the CDR3 is TGTGCCAGCTCAACGAGTAACAGCCGGCTTATCTTGGGGCCTCAAGAGACCCAGTACTTC.

This sequence joins TRBV13 and TRBJ2-7, with 11 bases aligning to TRBD1. The germline CDR1 and CDR2 sequences are PRHDT and FYEKMQ (reference sequence). The CDR3 loop spans 15 amino acids. The trim removed 6 bases at V and 3 bases at J, leaving 7 bases unmatched. The CDR3 DNA is TGTGCCAGCAGTTATTCCGGGACAGGGGGCTACGAGCAGTACTTC. It codes for CASSYSGTGGYEQYF.

The chain employs TRBV19 and TRBJ2-1, with a tentative D call TRBD2 (5 bases). Germline loops: CDR1 LNHDA, CDR2 SQIVND (reference sequence). Trimming removed 6 bases at V and 0 bases at J, with 12 bases between. The CDR3 has 15 residues. The CDR3 DNA reads as TGTGCCAGTAGAGAGCGGCGCTCCTCCTACAATGAGCAGTTCTTC. Amino acids: CASRERRSSYNEQFF.